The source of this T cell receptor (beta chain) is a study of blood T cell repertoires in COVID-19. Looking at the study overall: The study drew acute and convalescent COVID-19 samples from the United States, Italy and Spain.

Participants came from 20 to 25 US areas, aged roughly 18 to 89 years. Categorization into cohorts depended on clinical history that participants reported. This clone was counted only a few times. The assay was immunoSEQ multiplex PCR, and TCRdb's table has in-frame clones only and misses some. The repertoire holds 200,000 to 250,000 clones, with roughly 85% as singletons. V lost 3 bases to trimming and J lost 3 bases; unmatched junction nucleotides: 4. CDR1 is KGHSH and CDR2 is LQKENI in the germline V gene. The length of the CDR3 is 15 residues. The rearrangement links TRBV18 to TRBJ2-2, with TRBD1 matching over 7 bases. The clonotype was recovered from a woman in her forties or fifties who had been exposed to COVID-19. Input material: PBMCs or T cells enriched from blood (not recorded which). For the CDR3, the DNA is TGTGCCAGCTCACCCCGAGGGGGCGACACCGGGGAGCTGTTTTTT. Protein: CASSPRGGDTGELFF.